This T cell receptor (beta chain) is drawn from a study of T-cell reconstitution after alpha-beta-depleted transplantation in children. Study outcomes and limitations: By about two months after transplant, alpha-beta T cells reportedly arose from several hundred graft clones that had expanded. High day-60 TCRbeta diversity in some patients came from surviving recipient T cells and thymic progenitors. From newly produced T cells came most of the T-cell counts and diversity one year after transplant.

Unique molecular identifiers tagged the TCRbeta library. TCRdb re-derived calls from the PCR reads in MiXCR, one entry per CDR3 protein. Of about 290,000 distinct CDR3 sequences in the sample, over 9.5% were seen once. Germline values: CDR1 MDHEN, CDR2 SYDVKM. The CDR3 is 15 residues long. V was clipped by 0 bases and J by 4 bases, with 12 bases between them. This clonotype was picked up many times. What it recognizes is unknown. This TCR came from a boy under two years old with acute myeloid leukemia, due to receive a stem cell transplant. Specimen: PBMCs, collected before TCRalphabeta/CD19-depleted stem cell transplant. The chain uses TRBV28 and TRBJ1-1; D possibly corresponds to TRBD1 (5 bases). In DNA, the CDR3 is TGTGCCAGCAGTTTATGGGGGGACGGATTCACTGAAGCTTTCTTT. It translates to CASSLWGDGFTEAFF.